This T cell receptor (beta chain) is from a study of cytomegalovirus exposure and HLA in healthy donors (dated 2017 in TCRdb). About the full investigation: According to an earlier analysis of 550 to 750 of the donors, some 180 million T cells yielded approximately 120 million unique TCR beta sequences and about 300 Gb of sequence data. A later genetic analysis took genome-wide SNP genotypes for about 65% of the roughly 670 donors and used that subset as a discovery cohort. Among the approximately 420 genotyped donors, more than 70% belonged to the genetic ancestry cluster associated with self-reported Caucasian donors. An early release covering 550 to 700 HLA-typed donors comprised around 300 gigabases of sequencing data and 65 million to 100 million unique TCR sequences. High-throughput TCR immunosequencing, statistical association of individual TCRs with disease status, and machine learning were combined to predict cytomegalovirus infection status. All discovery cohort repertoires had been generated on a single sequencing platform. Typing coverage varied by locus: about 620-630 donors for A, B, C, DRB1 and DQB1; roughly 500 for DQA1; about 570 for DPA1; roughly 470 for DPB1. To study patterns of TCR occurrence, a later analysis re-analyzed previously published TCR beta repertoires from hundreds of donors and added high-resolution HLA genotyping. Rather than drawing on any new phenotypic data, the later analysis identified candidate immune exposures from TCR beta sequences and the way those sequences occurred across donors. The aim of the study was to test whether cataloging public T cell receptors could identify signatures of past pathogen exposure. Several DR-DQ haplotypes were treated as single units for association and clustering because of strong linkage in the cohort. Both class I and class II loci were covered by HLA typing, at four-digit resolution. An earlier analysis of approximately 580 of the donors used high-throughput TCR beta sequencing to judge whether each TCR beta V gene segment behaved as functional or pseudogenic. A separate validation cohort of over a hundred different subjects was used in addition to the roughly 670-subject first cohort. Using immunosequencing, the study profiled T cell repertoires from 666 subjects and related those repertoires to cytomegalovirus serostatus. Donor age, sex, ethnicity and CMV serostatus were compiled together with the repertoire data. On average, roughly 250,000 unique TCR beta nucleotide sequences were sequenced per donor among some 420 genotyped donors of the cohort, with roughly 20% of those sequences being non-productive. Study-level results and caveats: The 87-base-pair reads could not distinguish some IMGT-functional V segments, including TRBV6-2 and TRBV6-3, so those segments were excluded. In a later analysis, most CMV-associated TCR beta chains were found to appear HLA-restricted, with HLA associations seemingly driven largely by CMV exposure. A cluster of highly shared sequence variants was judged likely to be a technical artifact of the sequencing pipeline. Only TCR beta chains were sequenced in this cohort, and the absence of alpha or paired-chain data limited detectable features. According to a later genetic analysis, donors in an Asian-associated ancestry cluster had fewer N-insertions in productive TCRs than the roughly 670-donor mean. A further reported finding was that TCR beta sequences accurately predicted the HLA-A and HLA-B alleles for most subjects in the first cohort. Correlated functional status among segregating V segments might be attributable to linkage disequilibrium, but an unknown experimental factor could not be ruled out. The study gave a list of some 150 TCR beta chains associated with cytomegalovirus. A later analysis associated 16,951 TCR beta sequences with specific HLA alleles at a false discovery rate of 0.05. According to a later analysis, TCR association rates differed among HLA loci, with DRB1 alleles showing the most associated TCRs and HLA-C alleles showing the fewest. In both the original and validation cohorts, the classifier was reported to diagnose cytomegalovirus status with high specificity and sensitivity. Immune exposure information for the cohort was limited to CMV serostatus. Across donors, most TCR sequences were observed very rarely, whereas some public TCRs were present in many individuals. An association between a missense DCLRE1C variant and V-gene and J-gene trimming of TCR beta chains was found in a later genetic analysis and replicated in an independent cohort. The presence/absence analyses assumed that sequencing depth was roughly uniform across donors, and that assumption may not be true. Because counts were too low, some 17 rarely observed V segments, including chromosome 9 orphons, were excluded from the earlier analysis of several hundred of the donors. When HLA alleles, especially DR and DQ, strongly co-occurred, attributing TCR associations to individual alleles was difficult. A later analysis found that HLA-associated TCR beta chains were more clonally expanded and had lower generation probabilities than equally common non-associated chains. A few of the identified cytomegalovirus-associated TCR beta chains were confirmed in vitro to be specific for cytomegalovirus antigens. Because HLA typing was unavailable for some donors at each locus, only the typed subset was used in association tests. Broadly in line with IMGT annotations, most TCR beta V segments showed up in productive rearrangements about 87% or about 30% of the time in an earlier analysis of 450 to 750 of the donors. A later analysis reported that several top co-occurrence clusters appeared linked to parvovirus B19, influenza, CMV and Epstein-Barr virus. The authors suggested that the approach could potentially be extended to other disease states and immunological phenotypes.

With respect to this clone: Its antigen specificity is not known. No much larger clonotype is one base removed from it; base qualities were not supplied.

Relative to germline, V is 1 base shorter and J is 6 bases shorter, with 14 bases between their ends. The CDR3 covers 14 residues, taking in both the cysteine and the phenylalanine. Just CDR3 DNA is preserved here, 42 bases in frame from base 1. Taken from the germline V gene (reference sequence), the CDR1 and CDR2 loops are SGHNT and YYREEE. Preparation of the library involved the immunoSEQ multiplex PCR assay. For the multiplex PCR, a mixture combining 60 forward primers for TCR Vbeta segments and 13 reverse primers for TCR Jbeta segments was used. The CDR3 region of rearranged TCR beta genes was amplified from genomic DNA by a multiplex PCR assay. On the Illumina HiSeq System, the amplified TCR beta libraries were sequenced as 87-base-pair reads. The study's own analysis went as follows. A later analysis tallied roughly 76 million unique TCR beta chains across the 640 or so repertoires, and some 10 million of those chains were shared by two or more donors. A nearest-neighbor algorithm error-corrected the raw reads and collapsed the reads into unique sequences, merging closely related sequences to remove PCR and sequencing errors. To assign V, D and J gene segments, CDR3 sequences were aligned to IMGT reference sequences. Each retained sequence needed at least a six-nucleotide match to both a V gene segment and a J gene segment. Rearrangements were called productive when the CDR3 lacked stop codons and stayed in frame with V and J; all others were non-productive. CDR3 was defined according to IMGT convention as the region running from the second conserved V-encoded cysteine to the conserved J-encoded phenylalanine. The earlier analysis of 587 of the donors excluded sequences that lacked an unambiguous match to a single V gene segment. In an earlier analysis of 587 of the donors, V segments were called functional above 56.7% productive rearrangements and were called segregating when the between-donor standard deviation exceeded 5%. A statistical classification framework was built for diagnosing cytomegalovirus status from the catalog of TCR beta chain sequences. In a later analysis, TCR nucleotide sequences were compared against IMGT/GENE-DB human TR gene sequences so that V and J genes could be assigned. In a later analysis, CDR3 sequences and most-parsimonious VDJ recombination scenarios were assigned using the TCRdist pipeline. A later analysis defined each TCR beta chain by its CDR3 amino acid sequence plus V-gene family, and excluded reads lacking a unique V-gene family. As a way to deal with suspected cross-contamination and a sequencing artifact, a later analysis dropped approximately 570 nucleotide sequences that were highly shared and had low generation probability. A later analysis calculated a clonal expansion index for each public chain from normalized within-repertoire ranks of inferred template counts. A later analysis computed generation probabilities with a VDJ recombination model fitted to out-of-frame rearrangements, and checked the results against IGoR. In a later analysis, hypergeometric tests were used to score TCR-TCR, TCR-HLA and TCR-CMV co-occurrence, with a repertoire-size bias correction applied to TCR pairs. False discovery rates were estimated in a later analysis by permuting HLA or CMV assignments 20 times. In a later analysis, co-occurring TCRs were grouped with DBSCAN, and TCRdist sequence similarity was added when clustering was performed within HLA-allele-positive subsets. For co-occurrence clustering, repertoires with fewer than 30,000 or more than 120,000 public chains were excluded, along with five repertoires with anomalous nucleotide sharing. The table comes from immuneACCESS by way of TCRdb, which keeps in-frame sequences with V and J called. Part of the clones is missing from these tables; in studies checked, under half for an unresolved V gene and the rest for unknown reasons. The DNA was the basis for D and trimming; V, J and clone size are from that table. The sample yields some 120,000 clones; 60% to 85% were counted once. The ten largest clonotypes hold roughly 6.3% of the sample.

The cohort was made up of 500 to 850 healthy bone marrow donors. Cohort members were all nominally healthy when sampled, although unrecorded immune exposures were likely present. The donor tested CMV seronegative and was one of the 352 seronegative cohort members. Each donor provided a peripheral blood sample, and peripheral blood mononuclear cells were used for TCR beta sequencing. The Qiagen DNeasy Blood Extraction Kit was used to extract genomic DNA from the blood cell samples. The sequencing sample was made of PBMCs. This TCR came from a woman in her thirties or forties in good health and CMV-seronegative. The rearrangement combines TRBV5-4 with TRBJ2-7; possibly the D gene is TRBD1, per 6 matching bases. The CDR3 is CASSLPGDQGEQYF. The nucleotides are TGTGCCAGCAGCTTGCCAGGGGACCAGGGCGAGCAGTACTTC.